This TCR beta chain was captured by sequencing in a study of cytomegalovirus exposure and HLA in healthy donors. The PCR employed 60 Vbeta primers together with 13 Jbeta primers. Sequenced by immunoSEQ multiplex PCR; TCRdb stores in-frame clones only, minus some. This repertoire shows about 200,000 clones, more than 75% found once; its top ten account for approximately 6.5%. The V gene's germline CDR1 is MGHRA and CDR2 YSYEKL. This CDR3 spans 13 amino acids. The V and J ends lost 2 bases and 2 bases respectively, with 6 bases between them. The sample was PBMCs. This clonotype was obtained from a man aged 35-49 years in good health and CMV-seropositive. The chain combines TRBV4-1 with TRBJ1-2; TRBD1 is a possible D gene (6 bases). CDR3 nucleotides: TGCGCCAGCAGCCAAACAGGGAACTATGGCTACACCTTC. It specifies CASSQTGNYGYTF.